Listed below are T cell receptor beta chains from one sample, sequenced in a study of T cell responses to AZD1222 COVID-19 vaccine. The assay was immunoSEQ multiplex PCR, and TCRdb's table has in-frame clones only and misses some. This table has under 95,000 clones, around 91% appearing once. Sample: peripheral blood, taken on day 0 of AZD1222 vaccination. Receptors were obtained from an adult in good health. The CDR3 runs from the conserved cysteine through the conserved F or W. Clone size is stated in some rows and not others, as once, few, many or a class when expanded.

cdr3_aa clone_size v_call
CASSQDYGVLGNEQFF NA TRBV4-3
CASSLGYGGEDEQYF NA TRBV7-6
CASSVDSTGIANYGYTF NA TRBV9
CASSFGGYTEAFF NA TRBV12-3/TRBV12-4
CASAPGRYNEQFF NA TRBV6-4
CASSATVHEKLFF NA TRBV6-4
CASSLEGFYGYTF NA TRBV7-2
CASSLLGQPKGANYGYTF NA TRBV11-2
CSAGGDPDTIYF NA TRBV29-1
CASSYGDRAPRGGYTF NA TRBV6-2/TRBV6-3
CASNNRGPNYGYTF NA TRBV7-2
CASSRGGNTIYF few TRBV3-1/TRBV3-2
CASSSPLLAKNIQYF NA TRBV13
CSVGDGLGPQHF NA TRBV29-1
CSVGNRGPYEQYF NA TRBV29-1
CAWSRGGPYEQYF NA TRBV30
CASSVGGGQGAYGYTF NA TRBV9
CASSATDRLNTEAFF once TRBV6-6
CASSFGSSGGGETQYF NA TRBV5-1
CASNRGTDTQYF NA TRBV6-5
CATSDFGDAGELFF NA TRBV24-1
CASSPVARADEAFF NA TRBV18
CSASGAGNYGYTF NA TRBV20-1